This T cell receptor (beta chain) appears in the sequencing data of a study of blood T cell repertoires in COVID-19. Study at large: Researchers got acute and convalescent COVID-19 samples from the United States, Italy and Spain. In each case, the material was cDNA or gDNA derived from T cells, B-cell-depleted T cells, or PBMCs.

Original handling: From reference gene primer amplification, estimates of nucleated cell counts were derived. Profiling relied on immunoSEQ multiplex PCR, and the TCRdb table lists in-frame clones only, not all of them. V, J and clone size were drawn from that table, and D and trimming were deduced from the DNA. The sample holds tens of thousands of clones, 88% seen once. Sequencing was done on a sample of peripheral blood. This sequence originates from a human donor in a cohort sampled during active COVID-19.

CDR3 sequence: CAISGSGEKLFF. The DNA of the CDR3 is TGTGCCATCAGCGGATCGGGGGAAAAACTGTTTTTT. V usage is TRBV10-3 and J usage is TRBJ1-4; D is unclear. With 6 bases removed from V and 8 bases from J, the gap between germline ends came to 10 bases. This CDR3 has 12 amino acids. Per germline, CDR1 ENHRY and CDR2 SYGVKD.